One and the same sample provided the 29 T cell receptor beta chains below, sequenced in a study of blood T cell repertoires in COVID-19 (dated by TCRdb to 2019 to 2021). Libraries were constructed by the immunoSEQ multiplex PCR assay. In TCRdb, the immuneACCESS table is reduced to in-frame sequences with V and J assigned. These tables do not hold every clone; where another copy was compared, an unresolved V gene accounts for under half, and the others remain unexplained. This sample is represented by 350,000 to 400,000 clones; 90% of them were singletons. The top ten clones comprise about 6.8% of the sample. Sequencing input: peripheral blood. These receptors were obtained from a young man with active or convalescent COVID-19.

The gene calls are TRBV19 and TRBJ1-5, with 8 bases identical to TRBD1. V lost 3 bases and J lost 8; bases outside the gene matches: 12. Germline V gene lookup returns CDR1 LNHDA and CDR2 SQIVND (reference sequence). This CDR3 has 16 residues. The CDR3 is CASSIPGQALGEPQHF. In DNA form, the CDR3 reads TGTGCCAGTAGTATTCCGGGACAGGCCCTCGGGGAGCCCCAGCATTTT.

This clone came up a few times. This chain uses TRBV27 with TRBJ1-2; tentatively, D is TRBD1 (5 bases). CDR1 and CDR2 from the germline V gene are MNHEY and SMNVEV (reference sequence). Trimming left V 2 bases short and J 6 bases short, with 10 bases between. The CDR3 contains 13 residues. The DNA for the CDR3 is TGTGCCAGCAGTTTACAGGGTGCCGATGGCTACACCTTC. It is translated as CASSLQGADGYTF.

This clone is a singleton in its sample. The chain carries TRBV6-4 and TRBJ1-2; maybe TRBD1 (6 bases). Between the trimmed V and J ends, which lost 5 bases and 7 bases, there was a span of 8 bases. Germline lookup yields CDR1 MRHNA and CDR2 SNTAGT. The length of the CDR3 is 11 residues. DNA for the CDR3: TGTGCCAGCAGTCAGGGGCTTGGCTACACCTTC. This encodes CASSQGLGYTF.

The CDR3 coding sequence is TGTGCCAGCAGTTACGGTGAAGTCGTGCCCCCGTTCTTC. It codes for CASSYGEVVPPFF. The chain combines TRBV12-3 or TRBV12-4 with TRBJ2-1; D unclear. V was clipped by 4 bases and J by 15 bases, with 19 bases between them. The CDR3 length is 13 residues.

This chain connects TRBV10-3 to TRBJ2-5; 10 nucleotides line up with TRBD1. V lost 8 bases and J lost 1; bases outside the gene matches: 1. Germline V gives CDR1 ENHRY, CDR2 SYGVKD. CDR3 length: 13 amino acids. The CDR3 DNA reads TGTGCCATCGGACAGGGGGGCCAAGAGACCCAGTACTTC. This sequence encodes CAIGQGGQETQYF.

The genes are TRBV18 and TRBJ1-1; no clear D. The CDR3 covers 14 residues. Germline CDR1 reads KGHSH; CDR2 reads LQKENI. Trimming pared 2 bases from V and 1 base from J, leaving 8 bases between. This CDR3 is CASSPLTQNTEAFF. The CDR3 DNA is TGTGCCAGCTCACCATTGACACAGAACACTGAAGCTTTCTTT.

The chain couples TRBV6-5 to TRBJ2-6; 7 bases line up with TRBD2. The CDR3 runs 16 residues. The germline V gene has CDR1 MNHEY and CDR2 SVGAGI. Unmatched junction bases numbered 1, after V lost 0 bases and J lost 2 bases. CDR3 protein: CASSYSSGTGANVLTF. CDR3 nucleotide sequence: TGTGCCAGCAGTTACTCGAGCGGGACTGGGGCCAACGTCCTGACTTTC.

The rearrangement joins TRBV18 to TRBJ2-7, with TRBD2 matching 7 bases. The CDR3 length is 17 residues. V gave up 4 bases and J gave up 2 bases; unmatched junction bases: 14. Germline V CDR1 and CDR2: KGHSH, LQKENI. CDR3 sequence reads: CASSLWEGIIGTYEQYF. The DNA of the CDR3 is TGTGCCAGCTCACTCTGGGAGGGCATCATAGGGACCTACGAGCAGTACTTC.

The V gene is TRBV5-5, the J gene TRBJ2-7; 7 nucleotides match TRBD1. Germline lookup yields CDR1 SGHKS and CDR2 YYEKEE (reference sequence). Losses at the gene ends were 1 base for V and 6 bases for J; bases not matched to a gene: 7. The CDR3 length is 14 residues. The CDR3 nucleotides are TGTGCCAGCAGCTTGATCTGGGACAGCCTCGAGCAGTACTTC. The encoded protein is CASSLIWDSLEQYF.

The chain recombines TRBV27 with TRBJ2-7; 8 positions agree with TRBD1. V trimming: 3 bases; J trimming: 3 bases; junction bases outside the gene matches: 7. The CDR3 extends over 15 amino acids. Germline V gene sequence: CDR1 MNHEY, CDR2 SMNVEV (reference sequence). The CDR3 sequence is CASSFGTGHSYEQYF. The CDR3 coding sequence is TGTGCCAGCAGTTTCGGGACAGGTCACAGCTACGAGCAGTACTTC.

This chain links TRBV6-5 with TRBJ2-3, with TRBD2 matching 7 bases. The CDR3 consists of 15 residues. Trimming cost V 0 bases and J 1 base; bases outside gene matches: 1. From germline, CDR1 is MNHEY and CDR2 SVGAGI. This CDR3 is CASSYSSGGTDTQYF. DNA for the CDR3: TGTGCCAGCAGTTACTCAAGCGGGGGCACAGATACGCAGTATTTT.

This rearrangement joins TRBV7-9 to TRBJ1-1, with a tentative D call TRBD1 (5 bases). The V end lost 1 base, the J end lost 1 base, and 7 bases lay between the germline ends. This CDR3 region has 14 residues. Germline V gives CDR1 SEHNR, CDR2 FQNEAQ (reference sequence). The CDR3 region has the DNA TGTGCCAGCAGCTTAGTAGGGGCGAACACTGAAGCTTTCTTT. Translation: CASSLVGANTEAFF.

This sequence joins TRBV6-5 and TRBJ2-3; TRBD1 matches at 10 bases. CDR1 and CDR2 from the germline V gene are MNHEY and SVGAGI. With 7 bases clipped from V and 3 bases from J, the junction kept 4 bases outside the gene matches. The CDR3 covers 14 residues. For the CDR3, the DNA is TGTGCCAGCACTAGGACAGGGGGAACAGATACGCAGTATTTT. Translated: CASTRTGGTDTQYF.

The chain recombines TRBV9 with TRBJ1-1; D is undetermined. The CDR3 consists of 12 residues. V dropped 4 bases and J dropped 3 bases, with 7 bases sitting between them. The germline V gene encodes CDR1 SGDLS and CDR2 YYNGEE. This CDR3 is CASSLRDTEAFF. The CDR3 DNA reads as TGTGCCAGCAGCCTCCGGGACACTGAAGCTTTCTTT.

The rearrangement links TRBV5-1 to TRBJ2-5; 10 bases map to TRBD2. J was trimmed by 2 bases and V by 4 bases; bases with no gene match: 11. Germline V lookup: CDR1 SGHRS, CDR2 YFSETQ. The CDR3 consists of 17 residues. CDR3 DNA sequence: TGCGCCAGCAGCCTAAACGGGGCTAGCGGGGGACAAGAGACCCAGTACTTC. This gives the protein CASSLNGASGGQETQYF. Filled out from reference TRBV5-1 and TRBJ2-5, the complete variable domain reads KAGVTQTPRYLIKTRGQQVTLSCSPISGHRSVSWYQQTPGQGLQFLFEYFSETQRNKGNFPGRFSGRQFSNSRSEMNVSTLELGDSALYLCASSLNGASGGQETQYFGPGTRLLVL.

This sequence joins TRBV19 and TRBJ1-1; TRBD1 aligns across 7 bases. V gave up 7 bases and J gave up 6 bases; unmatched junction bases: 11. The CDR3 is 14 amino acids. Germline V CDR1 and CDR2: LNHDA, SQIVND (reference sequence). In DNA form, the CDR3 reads TGTGCCAGTAAACAGGGGATGGGGGGCCCTGAAGCTTTCTTT. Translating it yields CASKQGMGGPEAFF.

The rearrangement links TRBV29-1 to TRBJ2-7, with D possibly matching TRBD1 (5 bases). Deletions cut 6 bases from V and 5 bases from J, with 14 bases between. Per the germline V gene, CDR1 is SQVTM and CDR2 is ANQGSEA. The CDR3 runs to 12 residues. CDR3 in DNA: TGCAGCGTAAGGGGTAAGCTCCACGAGCAGTACTTC. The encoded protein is CSVRGKLHEQYF.

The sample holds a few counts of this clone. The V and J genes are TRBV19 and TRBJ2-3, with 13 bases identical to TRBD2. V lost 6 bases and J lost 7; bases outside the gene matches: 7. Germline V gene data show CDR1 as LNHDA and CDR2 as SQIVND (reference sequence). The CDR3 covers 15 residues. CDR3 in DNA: TGTGCCAGTAGCCTGACTAGCGGGGGGCCAAATACGCAGTATTTT. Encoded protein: CASSLTSGGPNTQYF.

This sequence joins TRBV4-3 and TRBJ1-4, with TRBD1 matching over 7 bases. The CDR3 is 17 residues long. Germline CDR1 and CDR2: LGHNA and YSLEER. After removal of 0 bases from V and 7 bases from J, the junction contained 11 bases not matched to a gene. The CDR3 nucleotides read TGCGCCAGCAGCCAAGATCGGGGGGGGACAGCACTTGAAAAACTGTTTTTT. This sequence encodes CASSQDRGGTALEKLFF.

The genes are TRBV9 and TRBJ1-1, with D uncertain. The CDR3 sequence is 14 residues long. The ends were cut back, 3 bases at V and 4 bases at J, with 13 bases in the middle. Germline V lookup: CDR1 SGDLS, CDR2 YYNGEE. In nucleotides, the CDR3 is TGTGCCAGCAGCGCCAGCGCCTCGGGCACTGAAGCTTTCTTT. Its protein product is CASSASASGTEAFF.

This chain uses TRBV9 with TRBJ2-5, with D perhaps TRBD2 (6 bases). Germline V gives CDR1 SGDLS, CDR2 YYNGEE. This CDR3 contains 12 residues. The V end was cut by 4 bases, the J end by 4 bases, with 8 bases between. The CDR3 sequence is CASSRGRETQYF. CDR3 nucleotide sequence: TGTGCCAGCAGCCGGGGGAGAGAGACCCAGTACTTC.

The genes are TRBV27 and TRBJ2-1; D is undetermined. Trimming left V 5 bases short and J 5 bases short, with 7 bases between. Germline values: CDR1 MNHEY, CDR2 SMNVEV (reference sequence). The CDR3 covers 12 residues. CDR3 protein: CASSRLDNEQFF. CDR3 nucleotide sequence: TGTGCCAGCAGTCGCCTAGACAATGAGCAGTTCTTC.

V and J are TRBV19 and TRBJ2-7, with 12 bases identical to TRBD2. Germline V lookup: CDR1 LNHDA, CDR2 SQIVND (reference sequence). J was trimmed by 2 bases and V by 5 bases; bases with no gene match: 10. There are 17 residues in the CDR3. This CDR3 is CASSVSSGRARPYEQYF. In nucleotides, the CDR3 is TGTGCCAGTAGTGTCTCTAGCGGGAGGGCTAGACCCTACGAGCAGTACTTC.

As DNA, the CDR3 is TGTGCCAGCAGTTTATTGGCCCTTGGGGGGTACACTGAAGCTTTCTTT. Its translation: CASSLLALGGYTEAFF. The chain links TRBV28 to TRBJ1-1; possible D gene TRBD1, 5 bases. Germline V lookup: CDR1 MDHEN, CDR2 SYDVKM. The V end lost 1 base, the J end lost 3 bases, and 15 bases lay between the germline ends. The CDR3 sequence is 16 residues long.

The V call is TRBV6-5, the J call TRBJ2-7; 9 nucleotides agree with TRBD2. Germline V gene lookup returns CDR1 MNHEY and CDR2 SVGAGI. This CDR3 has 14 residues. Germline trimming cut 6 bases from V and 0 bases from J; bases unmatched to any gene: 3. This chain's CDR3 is CASRFSGGSYEQYF. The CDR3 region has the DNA TGTGCCAGCAGATTTAGCGGGGGCTCCTACGAGCAGTACTTC.

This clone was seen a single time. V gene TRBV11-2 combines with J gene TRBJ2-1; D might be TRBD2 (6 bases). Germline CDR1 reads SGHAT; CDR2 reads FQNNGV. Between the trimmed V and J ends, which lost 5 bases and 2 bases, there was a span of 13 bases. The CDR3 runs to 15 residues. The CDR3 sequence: CASSTSWGAYNEQFF. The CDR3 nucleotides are TGTGCCAGCAGCACTTCTTGGGGGGCCTACAATGAGCAGTTCTTC.

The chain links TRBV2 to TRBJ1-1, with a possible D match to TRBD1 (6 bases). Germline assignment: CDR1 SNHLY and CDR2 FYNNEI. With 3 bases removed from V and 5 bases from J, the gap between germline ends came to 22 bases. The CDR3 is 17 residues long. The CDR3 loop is CASSEGMAARGRTEAFF. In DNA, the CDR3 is TGTGCCAGCAGTGAGGGAATGGCAGCCAGGGGCCGGACTGAAGCTTTCTTT.

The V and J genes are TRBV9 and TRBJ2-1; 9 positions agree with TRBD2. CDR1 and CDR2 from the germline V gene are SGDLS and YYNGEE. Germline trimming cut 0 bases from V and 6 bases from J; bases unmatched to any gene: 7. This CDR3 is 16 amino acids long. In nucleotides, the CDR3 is TGTGCCAGCAGCGTAGGACCCGGGACTAGCTTCAATGAGCAGTTCTTC. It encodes CASSVGPGTSFNEQFF.

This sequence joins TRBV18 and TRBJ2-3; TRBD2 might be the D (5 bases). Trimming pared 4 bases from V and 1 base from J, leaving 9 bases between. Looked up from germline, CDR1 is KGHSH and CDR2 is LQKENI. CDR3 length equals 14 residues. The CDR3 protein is CASSLARGTDTQYF. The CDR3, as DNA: TGTGCCAGCTCACTTGCGCGGGGCACAGATACGCAGTATTTT.